What follows is one TCR beta chain and its context. Its antigen is unknown. The sample contains more than one DNA sequence encoding this CDR3. Naive CD8 cells, CD45RO-negative and positively selected for CCR7, excluded terminally differentiated effector memory CD45RA+ cells. This sample stems from a study of shared clonotypes between healthy human individuals. Study-level points and caveats: The rarefaction results pointed to incomplete sorted-subset sequencing despite large depth. Generation probabilities were higher for clonotypes shared across all four sorted-subset donors than for unshared ones.

V was shortened by 5 bases and J by 1 base, with 9 bases between the two germline ends. CDR1 SEHNR and CDR2 FQNEAQ come from the germline V gene (reference sequence). This CDR3 has 13 residues. An even split of each subset's genomic DNA across several immunoSEQ plates was performed. Some clones are missing from TCRdb's copy, which holds only in-frame ones; the method was immunoSEQ multiplex PCR. The repertoire includes around 1.9 million clones, 93% of them detected once, and over 1.5% sits in the top ten. The origin of this receptor is a man aged 18 to 29 in good health. Some clones in this sample may be carry-over from other donors' samples. The rearrangement joins TRBV7-9 to TRBJ2-7, with D possibly TRBD2 on 6 matching bases. The sequenced sample consisted of naive CD8+ T cells from PBMCs. The CDR3, as DNA: TGTGCCAGCAGCCCCGGGACTTCCTACGAGCAGTACTTC. It encodes CASSPGTSYEQYF. The complete variable domain, with remaining parts taken from reference TRBV7-9 and TRBJ2-7, reads DTGVSQNPRHKITKRGQNVTFRCDPISEHNRLYWYRQTLGQGPEFLTYFQNEAQLEKSRLLSDRFSAERPKGSFSTLEIQRTEQGDSAMYLCASSPGTSYEQYFGPGTRLTVT.